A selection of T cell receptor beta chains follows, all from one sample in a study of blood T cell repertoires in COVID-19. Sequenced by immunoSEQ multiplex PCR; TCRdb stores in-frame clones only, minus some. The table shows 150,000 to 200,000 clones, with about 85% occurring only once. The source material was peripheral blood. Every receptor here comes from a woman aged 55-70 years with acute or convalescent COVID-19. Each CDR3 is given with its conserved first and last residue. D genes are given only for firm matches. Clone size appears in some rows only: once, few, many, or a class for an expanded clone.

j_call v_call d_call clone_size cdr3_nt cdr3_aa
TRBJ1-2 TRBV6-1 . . TGTGCCAGCAGTGAAACCTTTCCGGGAGGCTATGGCTACACCTTC CASSETFPGGYGYTF
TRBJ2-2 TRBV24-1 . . TGTGCCACCAGTAGTTCGTCTAGTGCCGACACCGGGGAGCTGTTTTTT CATSSSSSADTGELFF
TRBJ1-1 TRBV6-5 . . TGTGCCAGCAGTTACGGGGGGACCACAGGCACTGAAGCTTTCTTT CASSYGGTTGTEAFF
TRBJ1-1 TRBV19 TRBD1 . TGTGCCAGTAGTACCCAGGGGGCCCGTGACACTGAAGCTTTCTTT CASSTQGARDTEAFF
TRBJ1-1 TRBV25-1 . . TGTGCCAGCAGTTTCCACTTCGAGACTGAAGCTTTCTTT CASSFHFETEAFF
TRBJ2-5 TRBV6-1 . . TGTGCCAGCAGTGAAGGAATCCTGAGTAAAGAGACCCAGTACTTC CASSEGILSKETQYF
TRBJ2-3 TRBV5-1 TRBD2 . TGCGCCAGCAGCCGGGAGGGGAATACGCAGTATTTT CASSREGNTQYF
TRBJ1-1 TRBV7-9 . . TGTGCCAGCAGCCCCCCCACGGTGAACACTGAAGCTTTCTTT CASSPPTVNTEAFF
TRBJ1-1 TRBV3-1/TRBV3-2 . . TGTGCCAGCAGCCAAGAAGTGACAGGCGAAACTGAAGCTTTCTTT CASSQEVTGETEAFF
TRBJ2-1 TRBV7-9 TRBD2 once TGTGCCAGCAGCGCGGGGGGCTCCTACAATGAGCAGTTCTTC CASSAGGSYNEQFF
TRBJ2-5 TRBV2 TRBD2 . TGTGCCAGCAGTCCCGGGAGGGTGGAGACCCAGTACTTC CASSPGRVETQYF
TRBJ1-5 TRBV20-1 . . TGCAGTGCTAGTTATTCTCAGGCGGGGCAGCCCCAGCATTTT CSASYSQAGQPQHF
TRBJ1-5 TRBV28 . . TGTGCCAGCAGTAGGGGGGGAAATAGCAATCAGCCCCAGCATTTT CASSRGGNSNQPQHF
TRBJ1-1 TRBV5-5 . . TGTGCCAGCAGCTTAGACAGGTCGAACACTGAAGCTTTCTTT CASSLDRSNTEAFF
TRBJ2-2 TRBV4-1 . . TGCGCCAGCAGCCAAGATTTGGGCTCCTTCGCGAACACCGGGGAGCTGTTTTTT CASSQDLGSFANTGELFF
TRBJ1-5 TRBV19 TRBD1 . TGTGCCAGTAGCCTTCTAACAGGGGGCAAGGATCAGCCCCAGCATTTT CASSLLTGGKDQPQHF
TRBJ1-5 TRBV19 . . TGTGCCAGTAGTATAGGTAGTCTGGGCAATCAGCCCCAGCATTTT CASSIGSLGNQPQHF
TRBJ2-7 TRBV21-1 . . TGTGCCAGCAGCAAAACAGGGGGAAGGGGGGATTCCTACGAGCAGTACTTC CASSKTGGRGDSYEQYF
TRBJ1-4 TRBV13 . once TGTGCCAGCAGCTTTCAGGGTAGTCGACTGTTTTTT CASSFQGSRLFF
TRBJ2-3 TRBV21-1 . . TGTGCCAGCAGCAGAAACGTTCTAGCGGGAGGGCTTATAGATACGCAGTATTTT CASSRNVLAGGLIDTQYF
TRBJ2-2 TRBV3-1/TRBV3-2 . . TGTGCCAGCAGCCGGAGCACCGGGGAGCTGTTTTTT CASSRSTGELFF
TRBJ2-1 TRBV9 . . TGTGCCAGCAGCGTAGTTAGAGGCGAGCAGTTCTTC CASSVVRGEQFF
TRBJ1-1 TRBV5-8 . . TGTGCCAGCAGCTTGAGGACGGTGACAGGCCCTGGGATCTTT CASSLRTVTGPGIF
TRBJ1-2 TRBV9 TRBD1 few TGTGCCAGCAATAAGGGACAGGGGGTCAACTATGGCTACACCTTC CASNKGQGVNYGYTF
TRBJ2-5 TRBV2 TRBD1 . TGTGCCAGCAGTGAATGGGACAGCCAAGAGACCCAGTACTTC CASSEWDSQETQYF
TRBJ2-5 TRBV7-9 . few TGTGCCAGCAGCTTAGCGTCTCAAGAGACCCAGTACTTC CASSLASQETQYF
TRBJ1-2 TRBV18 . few TGTGCCAGCTCACCACGGGGGGATCCCATTCCCTATGGCTACACCTTC CASSPRGDPIPYGYTF
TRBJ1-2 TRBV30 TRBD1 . TGTGCCTGGAGGGGGGACAGGGGATATGGCTACACCTTC CAWRGDRGYGYTF
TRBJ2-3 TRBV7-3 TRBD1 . TGTGCCAGCAGCCCGCACCCGGGACAGGGGACAGATACGCAGTATTTT CASSPHPGQGTDTQYF
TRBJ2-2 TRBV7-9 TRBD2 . TGTGCCAGCAGCCGGACTAGCGGGAGGACCGGGGAGCTGTTTTTT CASSRTSGRTGELFF
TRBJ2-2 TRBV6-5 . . TGTGCCAGTGGAGGGGCACGGGGGGAGCTGTTTTTT CASGGARGELFF
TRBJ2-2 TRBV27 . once TGTGCCAGCAGTTTATCGTTAGGCAGGGGTACCGGGGAGCTGTTTTTT CASSLSLGRGTGELFF
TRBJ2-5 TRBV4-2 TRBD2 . TGTGCCAGCAGCCGCACCTCCGGGACTAGCGGGCCCCAAGAGACCCAGTACTTC CASSRTSGTSGPQETQYF
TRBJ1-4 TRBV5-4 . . TGTGCCAGCAGCTTCAAGGGGGAAGTTGAAAAACTGTTTTTT CASSFKGEVEKLFF
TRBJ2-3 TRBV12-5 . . TGTGCTAGTGGTTTCGGGGGTATAGATACGCAGTATTTT CASGFGGIDTQYF
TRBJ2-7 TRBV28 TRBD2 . TGTGCCAGCAGTTCCCTGGGTGGGGCGGGAGGACGGCCCTACGAGCAGTACTTC CASSSLGGAGGRPYEQYF
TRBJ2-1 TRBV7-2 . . TGTGCCAGCAGCTTTCGAAAGGAGACTCTCCGAAGTTTCTTC CASSFRKETLRSFF
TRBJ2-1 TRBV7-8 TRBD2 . TGTGCCAGCAGCCGAGACGGGACTACGTACCTCGATGAGCAGTTCTTC CASSRDGTTYLDEQFF
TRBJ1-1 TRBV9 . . TGTGCCAGCAGCGTATCCGGGGTGAACACTGAAGCTTTCTTT CASSVSGVNTEAFF
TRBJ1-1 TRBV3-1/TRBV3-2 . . TGTGCCAGCAACCCATCGGGGGGAACTGAAGCTTTCTTT CASNPSGGTEAFF
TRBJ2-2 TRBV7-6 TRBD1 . TGTGCCAGCAGCTTAGGCTCCGGGACAGGGGGCACCGGGGAGCTGTTTTTT CASSLGSGTGGTGELFF
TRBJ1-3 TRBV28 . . TGTGCCAGCAGTGAAACCTCAGGTCCCTCTGGAAACACCATATATTTT CASSETSGPSGNTIYF